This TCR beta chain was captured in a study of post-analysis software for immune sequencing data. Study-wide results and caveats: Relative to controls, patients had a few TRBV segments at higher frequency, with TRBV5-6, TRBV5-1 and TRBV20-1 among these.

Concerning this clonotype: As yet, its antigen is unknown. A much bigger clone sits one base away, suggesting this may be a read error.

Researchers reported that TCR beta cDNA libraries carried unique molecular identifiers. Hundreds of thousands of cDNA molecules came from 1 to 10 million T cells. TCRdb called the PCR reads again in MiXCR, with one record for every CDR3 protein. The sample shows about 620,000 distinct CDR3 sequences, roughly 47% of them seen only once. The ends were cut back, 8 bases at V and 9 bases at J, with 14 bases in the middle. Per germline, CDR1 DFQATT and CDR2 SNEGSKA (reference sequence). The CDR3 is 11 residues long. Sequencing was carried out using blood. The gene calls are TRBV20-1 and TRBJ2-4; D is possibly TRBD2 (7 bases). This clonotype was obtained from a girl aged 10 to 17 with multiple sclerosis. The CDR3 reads CSTPRGGIQYF. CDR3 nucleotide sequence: TGCAGTACACCTAGGGGGGGCATTCAGTACTTC.